This T cell receptor (beta chain) was recovered during a study of blood T cell repertoires in COVID-19. Whole-study context: Samples taken during acute and convalescent COVID-19 were collected in the United States, Italy and Spain. In each case, the material was cDNA or gDNA derived from T cells, B-cell-depleted T cells, or PBMCs.

Original methodology: Scientists estimated how many nucleated cells there were by amplifying reference gene primers. Generated by immunoSEQ multiplex PCR, the TCRdb table keeps only in-frame clones and is missing some. V, J and clone size were drawn from that table, and D and trimming were deduced from the DNA. The table includes 200,000 to 250,000 clones, 75% to 85% detected once. The ends lost 7 bases at V and 2 bases at J; junction bases unmatched: 4. The CDR3 length is 14 residues. Per the germline V gene, CDR1 is MNHNY and CDR2 is SVGAGI (reference sequence). The rearrangement joins TRBV6-6 to TRBJ2-2, with 7 bases lining up with TRBD2. Sequencing was performed on peripheral blood. The source of this sequence is a human donor in a cohort sampled during active COVID-19. CDR3 nucleotide sequence: TGTGCCAGCACGCTAGCGGCTAACACCGGGGAGCTGTTTTTT. Protein: CASTLAANTGELFF.